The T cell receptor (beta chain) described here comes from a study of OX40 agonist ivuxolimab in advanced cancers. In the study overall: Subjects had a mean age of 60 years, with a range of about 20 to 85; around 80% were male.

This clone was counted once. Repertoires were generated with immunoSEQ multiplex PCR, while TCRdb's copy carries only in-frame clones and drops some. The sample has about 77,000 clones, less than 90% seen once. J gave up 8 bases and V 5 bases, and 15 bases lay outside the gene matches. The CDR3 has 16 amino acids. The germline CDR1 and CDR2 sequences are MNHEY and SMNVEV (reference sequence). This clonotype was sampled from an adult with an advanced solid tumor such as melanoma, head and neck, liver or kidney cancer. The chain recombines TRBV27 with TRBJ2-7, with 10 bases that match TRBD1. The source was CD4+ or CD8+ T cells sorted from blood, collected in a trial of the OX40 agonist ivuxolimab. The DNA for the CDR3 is TGTGCCAGCAGTCGGGGGTATGGGACAGGGGAATTGAAGCAGTACTTC. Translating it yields CASSRGYGTGELKQYF.